This T cell receptor (beta chain) was captured in a study of spatial heterogeneity in lung cancer. Study background: As counted in raw reads, each unique TCR and UMI combination appeared more than ten times on average. Study-wide results and caveats: Detection of ubiquitous tumor TCRs in blood was higher at resection than follow-up.

This clonotype was counted many times. The antigen remains undetermined. Stated time point: sample taken at primary tumor resection. Whole RNA came from tumor, nontumor lung or frozen PBMC and was sequenced without being sorted. Trimming left V 3 bases short and J 0 bases short, with 8 bases between. CDR1 and CDR2 (germline): MDHEN, SYDVKM. The CDR3 consists of 14 residues. Using its own MiXCR run on the 5' RACE reads, TCRdb lists one record per CDR3 protein. The table shows about 80,000 distinct CDR3 sequences, with about 20% occurring only once. Sequencing was performed on PBMCs, taken at surgery. This clonotype was sampled from a male donor with early-stage non-small cell lung cancer. The chain employs TRBV28 and TRBJ2-5; D tentatively fits TRBD1 or TRBD2 (5 bases each). The CDR3 DNA reads as TGTGCCAGCAGTTTTGAGGGGAACCAAGAGACCCAGTACTTC. Translating gives CASSFEGNQETQYF.